These T cell receptor beta chains were read from a single sample in a study of blood T cell repertoires in COVID-19. Some clones are missing from TCRdb's copy, which holds only in-frame ones; the method was immunoSEQ multiplex PCR. The sample lists about 280,000 clones, 75% to 90% seen once, with less than 0.95% in the top ten. The sequencing input was peripheral blood. The source of these receptors is a woman aged 40 to 50 who had recovered from COVID-19. The CDR3 runs from the conserved cysteine through the conserved F or W. The order of the fields is V gene, D gene, CDR3 length, clone size, J gene, CDR3 protein, CDR3 DNA. D genes are given only for firm matches. Clone size, where shown, is once, few, many, or a class for clones that have expanded.

>TRBV5-4|TRBD1|14|NA|TRBJ1-1
CASSLGQGRTEAFF
TGTGCCAGCAGCCTCGGACAGGGGAGGACTGAAGCTTTCTTT
>TRBV19|TRBD1|14|NA|TRBJ1-6
CASSSGTGDYALHF
TGTGCCAGTAGTTCCGGGACAGGGGATTACGCTCTCCACTTT
>TRBV20-1|TRBD2|14|NA|TRBJ2-1
CSASGTRGNNEQFF
TGCAGTGCTAGTGGGACTAGGGGAAACAATGAGCAGTTCTTC
>TRBV7-2|TRBD2|15|NA|TRBJ2-7
CASSLGGLAADEQYF
TGTGCCAGCAGCTTAGGGGGACTAGCGGCGGACGAGCAGTACTTC
>TRBV10-3|TRBD2|19|NA|TRBJ2-2
CAISEPSGTSAPHTGELFF
TGTGCCATCAGTGAGCCTTCTGGGACTAGCGCCCCTCACACCGGGGAGCTGTTTTTT
>TRBV27|NA|14|once|TRBJ1-5
CASSGQQGGEPQHF
TGTGCCAGCAGTGGACAGCAAGGGGGTGAGCCCCAGCATTTT
>TRBV2|TRBD2|13|NA|TRBJ2-1
CARGTSGGNEQFF
TGTGCCAGAGGGACTAGCGGGGGGAATGAGCAGTTCTTC
>TRBV29-1|NA|13|NA|TRBJ1-3
CSASPGSGNTIYF
TGCAGCGCCTCCCCAGGGTCAGGAAACACCATATATTTT
>TRBV29-1|NA|13|NA|TRBJ2-1
CSVGAGFYNEQFF
TGCAGCGTTGGAGCGGGTTTCTACAATGAGCAGTTCTTC
>TRBV7-9|TRBD1|14|NA|TRBJ1-2
CASFRTGSLYGYTF
TGTGCCAGCTTTCGGACAGGGTCTCTCTATGGCTACACCTTC
>TRBV27|TRBD1|16|NA|TRBJ2-1
CASSLFTGVSYNEQFF
TGTGCCAGCAGTTTATTCACAGGGGTCTCCTACAATGAGCAGTTCTTC
>TRBV29-1|NA|13|NA|TRBJ1-6
CSQPRGFEAPLHF
TGCAGTCAACCAAGGGGGTTCGAGGCACCCCTCCACTTT
>TRBV18|NA|16|NA|TRBJ1-2
CASSPMTDSTSYGYTF
TGTGCCAGCTCACCTATGACAGACTCGACTTCTTATGGCTACACCTTC
>TRBV5-6|NA|13|few|TRBJ1-1
CASSLGGRTEAFF
TGTGCCAGCAGCTTGGGGGGGCGGACTGAAGCTTTCTTT
>TRBV2|NA|14|NA|TRBJ2-6
CARERSPGANVLTF
TGTGCCAGGGAACGGAGTCCTGGGGCCAACGTCCTGACTTTC
>TRBV28|NA|12|NA|TRBJ1-2
CASSLTAYGYTF
TGTGCCAGCAGTTTAACAGCCTATGGCTACACCTTC
>TRBV27|NA|16|NA|TRBJ1-6
CASSRRSGPEGSPLHF
TGTGCCAGCAGTCGTCGGTCAGGTCCCGAGGGTTCACCCCTCCACTTT
>TRBV18|TRBD1|15|NA|TRBJ2-2
CASSHGTANTGELFF
TGTGCCAGCTCACATGGGACAGCAAACACCGGGGAGCTGTTTTTT
>TRBV10-2|TRBD2|15|NA|TRBJ2-7
CASWVTSGNFHEQYF
TGCGCCAGTTGGGTGACTAGCGGGAATTTCCACGAGCAGTACTTC
>TRBV27|NA|13|once|TRBJ1-1
CASSSRENTEAFF
TGTGCCAGCAGTAGCCGGGAGAACACTGAAGCTTTCTTT
>TRBV30|TRBD1|14|NA|TRBJ1-5
CAWSGQGAWQPQHF
TGTGCCTGGAGTGGACAGGGGGCATGGCAGCCCCAGCATTTT
>TRBV13|NA|15|NA|TRBJ2-2
CASSSRDIYTGELFF
TGTGCCAGCAGCTCCCGGGACATTTACACCGGGGAGCTGTTTTTT
>TRBV24-1|NA|16|NA|TRBJ2-3
CATSDSRLPNTDTQYF
TGTGCCACCAGTGATTCCCGACTACCGAACACAGATACGCAGTATTTT
>TRBV6-5|TRBD2|15|NA|TRBJ2-1
CASSRAGRARHEQFF
TGTGCCAGCAGTCGAGCCGGGAGGGCGAGGCATGAGCAGTTCTTC
>TRBV7-2|NA|14|NA|TRBJ1-5
CASSVQAGNQPQHF
TGTGCCAGCAGCGTACAGGCTGGCAATCAGCCCCAGCATTTT
>TRBV5-1|NA|12|NA|TRBJ1-2
CASSEDSRGYTF
TGCGCCAGCAGCGAGGACAGTAGAGGCTACACCTTC
>TRBV10-3|NA|14|NA|TRBJ2-1
CAISPYGQDNEQFF
TGTGCCATCAGTCCTTATGGGCAGGATAATGAGCAGTTCTTC
>TRBV11-3|TRBD2|17|NA|TRBJ2-5
CASSSSGTLSFQETQYF
TGTGCCAGCAGCTCTAGCGGGACCTTAAGTTTTCAAGAGACCCAGTACTTC
>TRBV10-3|TRBD1|12|NA|TRBJ2-7
CAISLQGAGQYF
TGTGCCATCAGTCTTCAGGGGGCCGGGCAGTACTTC
>TRBV5-4|TRBD1|13|NA|TRBJ2-5
CASSEADRETQYF
TGTGCCAGCAGCGAAGCGGACAGGGAGACCCAGTACTTC
>TRBV11-3|TRBD1|16|NA|TRBJ1-1
CASSLDPDRAYTEAFF
TGTGCCAGCAGCTTAGACCCGGACAGGGCTTATACTGAAGCTTTCTTT
>TRBV18|NA|13|NA|TRBJ1-1
CASSSGEGREAFF
TGTGCCAGCTCATCCGGGGAGGGTCGGGAAGCTTTCTTT
>TRBV3-1/TRBV3-2|NA|15|NA|TRBJ2-3
CASSQDGGNSDTQYF
TGTGCCAGCAGCCAAGACGGGGGTAATTCCGATACGCAGTATTTT
>TRBV9|TRBD1|16|NA|TRBJ1-2
CASTSAGTGTNYGYTF
TGTGCCAGCACCTCAGCGGGGACAGGGACTAACTATGGCTACACCTTC
>TRBV19|NA|13|NA|TRBJ2-7
CASSQGVAGEQYF
TGTGCCAGTAGTCAGGGGGTGGCGGGGGAGCAGTACTTC
>TRBV7-2|TRBD2|12|NA|TRBJ2-3
CASSRTSHTVYF
TGTGCCAGCAGCCGGACTAGCCACACTGTGTATTTT
>TRBV28|NA|13|NA|TRBJ2-5
CASSLGGRETQYF
TGTGCCAGCAGTTTAGGAGGGAGAGAGACCCAGTACTTC
>TRBV6-6|NA|15|NA|TRBJ2-1
CASRLGGGAYNEQFF
TGTGCCAGCCGCTTGGGTGGCGGGGCCTACAATGAGCAGTTCTTC
>TRBV6-2/TRBV6-3|NA|16|NA|TRBJ2-1
CASSYPSGFKRDEQFF
TGTGCCAGCAGTTACCCCAGCGGGTTCAAACGTGATGAGCAGTTCTTC
>TRBV30|NA|14|NA|TRBJ1-3
CAWSVGELGNTIYF
TGTGCCTGGAGCGTCGGGGAATTAGGAAACACCATATATTTT
>TRBV25-1|TRBD1|13|once|TRBJ1-5
CASTDRGDQPQHF
TGTGCCAGCACGGACAGGGGTGATCAGCCCCAGCATTTT
>TRBV2|TRBD2|16|NA|TRBJ2-2
CASTVRLAGEGGELFF
TGTGCCAGCACCGTACGACTAGCGGGAGAGGGCGGGGAGCTGTTTTTT
>TRBV13|NA|13|few|TRBJ1-1
CASSPEGNTEAFF
TGTGCCAGCAGCCCCGAGGGCAACACTGAAGCTTTCTTT
>TRBV27|TRBD1|12|few|TRBJ2-2
CASRTGARELFF
TGTGCCAGCCGCACAGGGGCTCGGGAGCTGTTTTTT
>TRBV12-3/TRBV12-4|TRBD1|13|NA|TRBJ2-2
CASSPTGTGELFF
TGTGCCAGCAGTCCGACAGGGACCGGGGAGCTGTTTTTT
>TRBV7-2|NA|15|NA|TRBJ2-1
CASSRPEAGYNEQFF
TGTGCCAGCAGTCGCCCAGAGGCCGGCTACAATGAGCAGTTCTTC
>TRBV19|TRBD1|17|NA|TRBJ1-1
CASIGRDRVGKSTEAFF
TGTGCCAGTATCGGCCGGGACAGGGTGGGTAAGAGCACTGAAGCTTTCTTT
>TRBV9|TRBD2|14|NA|TRBJ2-7
CASSGGSYSYEQYF
TGTGCCAGCAGCGGCGGGAGCTACTCCTACGAGCAGTACTTC
>TRBV6-5|NA|13|NA|TRBJ1-1
CASNRRGGTEAFF
TGTGCCAGCAACAGGAGGGGGGGCACTGAAGCTTTCTTT
>TRBV6-5|NA|14|once|TRBJ1-2
CASSYSRLTGSYTF
TGTGCCAGCAGTTACTCCAGGTTAACCGGGAGCTACACCTTC
>TRBV28|TRBD1|15|NA|TRBJ2-7
CASSFDGQGAYEQYF
TGTGCCAGCAGTTTCGACGGACAGGGGGCCTACGAGCAGTACTTC
>TRBV6-1|TRBD1|17|NA|TRBJ1-5
CASSEEGGAPDNQPQHF
TGTGCCAGCAGTGAAGAAGGGGGCGCCCCTGACAATCAGCCCCAGCATTTT